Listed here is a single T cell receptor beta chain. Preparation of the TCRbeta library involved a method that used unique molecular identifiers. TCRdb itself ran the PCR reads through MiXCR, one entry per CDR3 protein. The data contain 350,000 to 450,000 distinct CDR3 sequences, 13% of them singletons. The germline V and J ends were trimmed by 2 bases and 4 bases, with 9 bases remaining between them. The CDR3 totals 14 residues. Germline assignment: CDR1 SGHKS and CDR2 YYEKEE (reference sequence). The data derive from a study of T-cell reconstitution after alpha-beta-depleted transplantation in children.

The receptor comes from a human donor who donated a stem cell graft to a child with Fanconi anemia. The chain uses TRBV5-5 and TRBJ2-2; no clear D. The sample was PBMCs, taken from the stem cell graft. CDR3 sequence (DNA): TGTGCCAGCAGCTTCCGGTTAGGCACCGGGGAGCTGTTTTTT. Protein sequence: CASSFRLGTGELFF.